The rows below give T cell receptor beta chains drawn from one sample of a study of early T cells in non-severe SARS-CoV-2 infection. TCRdb reprocessed the 5' RACE reads with MiXCR, giving one entry per CDR3 protein. Here the sample spans approximately 75,000 distinct CDR3 sequences, more than 3.5% being singletons. The sample here was whole blood, taken at baseline. The receptors stem from an adult who was a healthcare worker with PCR-confirmed SARS-CoV-2 infection or an uninfected control (not recorded which). The donor label of this sample is uncertain. Each CDR3 is given with its conserved first and last residue. A D gene is named only where the DNA matches it firmly. Clone size is shown for a subset of rows, as once, few, many or a class of expanded clone.

J gene,clone size,D gene,V gene,CDR3 protein,CDR3 DNA
TRBJ2-5,many,TRBD2,TRBV4-2,CASSQGNSGGTVQETQYF,TGTGCCAGCAGCCAAGGCAACAGCGGGGGGACTGTCCAAGAGACCCAGTACTTC
TRBJ1-5,many,NA,TRBV13,CASSLYGQPQHF,TGTGCCAGCAGCTTATACGGCCAGCCCCAGCATTTT
TRBJ2-1,many,NA,TRBV5-1,CASSLAPGARNEQFF,TGCGCCAGCAGCCTAGCCCCGGGAGCGCGCAATGAGCAGTTCTTC
TRBJ1-2,many,TRBD1,TRBV27,CASSPRDSSTNYGYTF,TGTGCCAGCAGTCCGAGGGACAGCTCCACTAACTATGGCTACACCTTC
TRBJ1-5,many,NA,TRBV28,CAATGNNQPQHF,TGTGCCGCGACAGGTAACAATCAGCCCCAGCATTTT
TRBJ2-3,few,NA,TRBV28,CASSLSGGTQYF,TGTGCCAGCAGTCTTTCCGGGGGAACGCAGTATTTT
TRBJ2-5,many,NA,TRBV20-1,CSARQSQETQYF,TGCAGTGCTAGACAGAGCCAAGAGACCCAGTACTTC
TRBJ1-2,many,TRBD1,TRBV10-3,CAITPLPTGAKGGYTF,TGTGCCATCACCCCACTCCCGACAGGGGCGAAGGGTGGCTACACCTTC
TRBJ1-2,few,NA,TRBV7-9,CASSLARRRLGYTF,TGTGCCAGCAGCTTAGCGCGCCGGCGCCTGGGCTACACCTTC
TRBJ2-1,few,NA,TRBV20-1,CSAAQGTASNEQFF,TGCAGTGCGGCACAGGGCACGGCGTCCAATGAGCAGTTCTTC
TRBJ2-2,many,TRBD1,TRBV12-3/TRBV12-4,CASTRGPGDTGELFF,TGTGCCAGCACCAGGGGGCCAGGGGACACCGGGGAGCTGTTTTTT
TRBJ2-5,NA,NA,TRBV4-1,CASSQGSGLETQYF,TGCGCCAGCAGCCAAGGTTCGGGATTAGAGACCCAGTACTTC
TRBJ1-5,many,TRBD1,TRBV4-2,CASSLSGTGVNQPQHF,TGTGCCAGCAGCCTTTCCGGGACAGGCGTCAATCAGCCCCAGCATTTT
TRBJ1-2,many,NA,TRBV12-3/TRBV12-4,CASSFRKGMGGYTF,TGTGCCAGCAGTTTCAGAAAGGGTATGGGTGGCTACACCTTC
TRBJ2-2,few,TRBD1,TRBV20-1,CSARDLRTGSNTGELFF,TGCAGTGCTAGAGATCTACGGACAGGATCGAACACCGGGGAGCTGTTTTTT
TRBJ1-1,many,NA,TRBV20-1,CSARFRAGGEAFF,TGCAGTGCTAGGTTTCGGGCAGGAGGTGAAGCTTTCTTT
TRBJ1-1,few,TRBD1,TRBV10-3,CAISPGQGNTEAFF,TGTGCCATCAGCCCGGGACAGGGGAACACTGAAGCTTTCTTT
TRBJ2-7,few,NA,TRBV28,CASSLPRDSTYEQYF,TGTGCCAGCAGTTTACCCCGGGACTCAACCTACGAGCAGTACTTC